This passage covers 9 T cell receptor beta chains from one sample sequenced in a study of T cell responses to AZD1222 COVID-19 vaccine. Libraries were prepared by immunoSEQ multiplex PCR; TCRdb keeps only in-frame clonotypes and omits some of them. The repertoire holds about 120,000 clones, with just under 90% as singletons. Here the sequenced sample was peripheral blood, taken on day 0 of AZD1222 vaccination. These receptors were collected from an adult in good health.

This clone was seen more than once but under ten times. The chain carries TRBV2 and TRBJ2-2, with 9 bases aligning to TRBD1. This CDR3 is 14 amino acids long. Germline CDR1 reads SNHLY; CDR2 reads FYNNEI. V shed 6 bases and J 7 bases; nucleotides not matched to a gene: 6. CDR3 nucleotides: TGTGCCAGCAGCGTAGGACAGGGGTACGGGGAGCTGTTTTTT. It codes for CASSVGQGYGELFF.

V is TRBV6-6 and J is TRBJ1-1; 9 bases line up with TRBD1. The CDR3 covers 17 residues. V lost 5 bases and J lost 0; bases outside the gene matches: 10. Germline CDR1 is MNHNY and CDR2 is SVGAGI (reference sequence). The CDR3 here is CASSHGGTGYMNTEAFF. The CDR3 DNA is TGTGCCAGCAGTCACGGGGGGACAGGGTACATGAACACTGAAGCTTTCTTT.

The CDR3 bases are TGTGCCAGCAAGAGACAGGGGGACTCCTACGAGCAGTACTTC. Protein: CASKRQGDSYEQYF. The J gene is TRBJ2-7, the V gene TRBV6-6, with TRBD1 matching over 9 bases. V gave up 7 bases and J gave up 0 bases; unmatched junction bases: 4. Germline V gives CDR1 MNHNY, CDR2 SVGAGI (reference sequence). This CDR3 has 14 residues.

The chain links TRBV19 to TRBJ1-3, with D possibly TRBD1 on 5 matching bases. V lost 8 bases and J 0 bases, leaving 23 bases between the germline ends. CDR3 length equals 18 residues. Germline V CDR1 and CDR2: LNHDA, SQIVND (reference sequence). CDR3 loop: CASFPGLSPGGSGNTIYF. The CDR3 DNA sequence: TGTGCCAGTTTCCCGGGACTGTCACCCGGAGGCTCTGGAAACACCATATATTTT. Full variable domain (outside the CDR3, taken from reference TRBV19 and TRBJ1-3): DGGITQSPKYLFRKEGQNVTLSCEQNLNHDAMYWYRQDPGQGLRLIYYSQIVNDFQKGDIAEGYSVSREKKESFPLTVTSAQKNPTAFYLCASFPGLSPGGSGNTIYFGEGSWLTVV.

This chain links TRBV28 with TRBJ1-1; D is unclear. Germline values: CDR1 MDHEN, CDR2 SYDVKM. V was pared by 2 bases and J by 1 base, with 11 bases between. The CDR3 length is 15 residues. The DNA of the CDR3 is TGTGCCAGCAGTTTACTACGGACGGGGAACACTGAAGCTTTCTTT. This encodes CASSLLRTGNTEAFF.

The chain carries TRBV28 and TRBJ2-6; D unclear. The CDR3 loop spans 14 amino acids. Germline V gene data show CDR1 as MDHEN and CDR2 as SYDVKM. Trimming removed 3 bases at V and 2 bases at J, with 5 bases between. The CDR3 protein is CASSLITGANVLTF. CDR3 DNA sequence: TGTGCCAGCAGTTTGATCACTGGGGCCAACGTCCTGACTTTC.

The V gene is TRBV15, the J gene TRBJ2-1, with D possibly TRBD2 on 6 matching bases. Germline CDR1 is LNHNV and CDR2 is YYDKDF (reference sequence). This CDR3 comprises 15 residues. Trimming took off 0 bases at V and 6 bases at J, with 12 bases between the two ends. For the CDR3, the DNA is TGTGCCACCAGCAGAGATCGCGGGAAAGGCAATGAGCAGTTCTTC. It specifies CATSRDRGKGNEQFF.

The chain employs TRBV6-2 or TRBV6-3 and TRBJ2-5; D is possibly TRBD2 (5 bases). The CDR3 is 14 residues long. In germline, CDR1 is MNHEY, CDR2 SVGEGT. V lost 2 bases and J lost 5, with 12 bases in between. CDR3 sequence reads: CASSYSPSFETQYF. In nucleotides, the CDR3 is TGTGCCAGCAGTTACAGCCCTAGCTTCGAGACCCAGTACTTC.

This clone was found once. The J gene is TRBJ2-3, the V gene TRBV29-1; the D gene is possibly TRBD2 (6 bases). Germline V CDR1 and CDR2: SQVTM, ANQGSEA. The CDR3 contains 14 residues. Trimming stripped 5 bases from V and 3 bases from J, with 15 bases between. CDR3 protein: CSVLGGGRTDTQYF. DNA of the CDR3: TGCAGCGTTTTGGGCGGAGGGAGAACAGATACGCAGTATTTT.